The 28 T cell receptor beta chains presented below share a single source sample, sequenced in a study of a mutant IDH1 vaccine in newly diagnosed glioma. Documented time point: week 23, last vaccination. Doses consisted of 300 ug of mutant IDH1 20-mer peptide each, paired with topical imiquimod. Libraries were prepared by immunoSEQ multiplex PCR; TCRdb keeps only in-frame clonotypes and omits some of them. The sample consists of tens of thousands of clones, about three quarters of them appearing once. Antigens for these TCRs are unknown. Source: PBMCs, taken from a glioma patient whose treatment included an IDH1 peptide vaccine. The receptors here all came from a man in his fifties with glioma.

The chain is built from TRBV19 and TRBJ1-1; D is ambiguous. CDR3 size: 16 residues. The V gene lost 6 bases and the J gene lost 9 bases, with 26 bases spanning the gap. Germline-derived CDR1 and CDR2 are LNHDA and SQIVND (reference sequence). CDR3 nucleotides: TGTGCCAGTAGGACCGACACCGGGAAGATCACCCAGAAAGCTTTCTTT. This gives the protein CASRTDTGKITQKAFF.

The chain recombines TRBV29-1 with TRBJ2-1; TRBD2 aligns across 12 bases. There are 13 residues in the CDR3. The ends lost 7 bases at V and 7 bases at J; junction bases unmatched: 5. Germline lookup yields CDR1 SQVTM and CDR2 ANQGSEA. The CDR3, as DNA: TGCAGCGGGACTAGCGGGGAGGTGAATGAGCAGTTCTTC. It codes for CSGTSGEVNEQFF.

The chain carries TRBV7-6 and TRBJ2-1; D unresolved. V was cut by 2 bases and J by 5 bases, with 4 bases left in between. Germline V gene sequence: CDR1 SGHVS, CDR2 FNYEAQ. CDR3 length equals 12 residues. The CDR3 spells CASSLPDNEQFF. The CDR3 nucleotides are TGTGCCAGCAGCTTACCCGACAATGAGCAGTTCTTC.

The genes are TRBV7-2 and TRBJ1-5; 7 bases are a match to TRBD1. The CDR3 totals 15 residues. J gave up 3 bases and V 5 bases, and 7 bases lay outside the gene matches. Germline CDR1 reads SGHTA; CDR2 reads FQGNSA. CDR3 loop: CASSPAGTANQPQHF. CDR3 in DNA: TGTGCCAGCAGCCCTGCCGGGACAGCCAATCAGCCCCAGCATTTT. The whole variable domain, remainder taken from reference TRBV7-2 and TRBJ1-5, is GAGVSQSPSNKVTEKGKDVELRCDPISGHTALYWYRQSLGQGLEFLIYFQGNSAPDKSGLPSDRFSAERTGGSVSTLTIQRTQQEDSAVYLCASSPAGTANQPQHFGDGTRLSIL.

The rearrangement links TRBV30 to TRBJ2-5, with 10 bases fitting TRBD2. After removal of 3 bases from V and 4 bases from J, the junction contained 8 bases not matched to a gene. This CDR3 contains 15 residues. Per germline, CDR1 GTSNPN and CDR2 SVGIG (reference sequence). The CDR3, as DNA: TGTGCCTGGAGCCCAGCGGGGGGGAGATTAGAGACCCAGTACTTC. Its protein is CAWSPAGGRLETQYF.

V gene TRBV9 combines with J gene TRBJ2-5; TRBD1 or TRBD2 may be the D gene (5 bases each). Trimming took off 1 base at V and 4 bases at J, with 11 bases between the two ends. This CDR3 spans 14 amino acids. Germline CDR1 is SGDLS and CDR2 is YYNGEE. CDR3 DNA sequence: TGTGCCAGCAGCGTACGGGCAGGGAGAGAGACCCAGTACTTC. Translating it yields CASSVRAGRETQYF.

The chain is built from TRBV28 and TRBJ2-7; 8 bases fit TRBD2. Germline lookup yields CDR1 MDHEN and CDR2 SYDVKM. The length of the CDR3 is 18 residues. The V and J ends lost 4 bases and 2 bases, in that order; junction bases with no gene match: 16. The CDR3 protein is CASSSPGLVGSAAYEQYF. CDR3 coding DNA: TGTGCCAGCAGTTCTCCGGGACTAGTGGGGTCCGCGGCCTACGAGCAGTACTTC.

The gene calls are TRBV9 and TRBJ2-3, with TRBD2 matching over 9 bases. With V trimmed by 3 bases and J by 1 base, 3 bases remained unmatched. Germline assignment: CDR1 SGDLS and CDR2 YYNGEE. This CDR3 spans 15 amino acids. CDR3 sequence reads: CASSAIAGGTDTQYF. The CDR3, as DNA: TGTGCCAGCAGCGCTATAGCGGGGGGCACAGATACGCAGTATTTT.

The chain couples TRBV7-2 to TRBJ1-1; TRBD1 matches 9 bases. The V segment lost 2 bases and the J segment 6 bases; nucleotides outside the gene matches: 7. Germline CDR1 SGHTA, CDR2 FQGNSA. CDR3 length equals 15 residues. The CDR3 DNA sequence: TGTGCCAGCAGCTTATCGCGGACAGGGGCGGCTGAAGCTTTCTTT. Protein: CASSLSRTGAAEAFF.

This chain uses TRBV18 with TRBJ1-3; D remains ambiguous. The CDR3 is 15 amino acids. CDR1 KGHSH and CDR2 LQKENI come from the germline V gene. Trimming took 6 bases from V and 0 from J, leaving 12 bases between them. The CDR3 DNA reads TGTGCCAGCTCTCCAGACGGCAACTCTGGAAACACCATATATTTT. Translating it yields CASSPDGNSGNTIYF. The complete variable domain, with remaining parts taken from reference TRBV18 and TRBJ1-3, reads NAGVMQNPRHLVRRRGQEARLRCSPMKGHSHVYWYRQLPEEGLKFMVYLQKENIIDESGMPKERFSAEFPKEGPSILRIQQVVRGDSAAYFCASSPDGNSGNTIYFGEGSWLTVV.

This clone was seen only once. The chain uses TRBV9 and TRBJ2-1; TRBD2 matches 9 bases. CDR1 SGDLS and CDR2 YYNGEE come from the germline V gene. V was pared by 0 bases and J by 7 bases, with 5 bases of the junction left unmatched. The CDR3 consists of 15 residues. CDR3 loop: CASSVDGGGGNEQFF. In nucleotides, the CDR3 is TGTGCCAGCAGCGTAGATGGCGGGGGGGGTAATGAGCAGTTCTTC.

The chain carries TRBV6-5 and TRBJ2-7, with D unresolved. V lost 6 bases and J lost 2, with 17 bases in between. Germline-derived CDR1 and CDR2 are MNHEY and SVGAGI. CDR3 length: 15 amino acids. This CDR3 is CASSLKSGPPYEQYF. Written as DNA, the CDR3 is TGTGCCAGCAGCCTAAAGTCAGGACCACCCTACGAGCAGTACTTC.

This clone has a single count. This chain joins TRBV27 and TRBJ1-2, with 9 bases aligning to TRBD1. This CDR3 is 15 amino acids long. The V and J ends lost 2 bases and 1 base, in that order; junction bases with no gene match: 2. From germline, CDR1 is MNHEY and CDR2 SMNVEV (reference sequence). The CDR3: CASSLETGGNYGYTF. The DNA of the CDR3 is TGTGCCAGCAGTTTAGAGACAGGGGGTAACTATGGCTACACCTTC.

The chain joins TRBV4-3 to TRBJ1-4, with TRBD1 identical over 7 bases. Germline V CDR1 and CDR2: LGHNA, YSLEER. Trimming took 4 bases from V and 4 from J; bases not matched to a gene: 9. The CDR3 contains 16 residues. The CDR3 coding sequence is TGCGCCAGCAGCCGAGGTACAGGGGCGTTTAATGAAAAACTGTTTTTT. Protein product: CASSRGTGAFNEKLFF.

The chain recombines TRBV19 with TRBJ1-4, with TRBD1 as a possible D gene (5 bases). V shed 6 bases and J shed 4 bases, with 12 bases lying between them. CDR1 LNHDA and CDR2 SQIVND come from the germline V gene (reference sequence). This CDR3 comprises 14 residues. The chain's CDR3 is CASSSGALNEKLFF. The CDR3 DNA reads as TGTGCCAGTAGCTCTGGGGCCCTTAATGAAAAACTGTTTTTT.

V is TRBV29-1 and J is TRBJ2-5, with 8 bases that match TRBD2. V was clipped by 6 bases and J by 5 bases; unmatched bases: 8. CDR1 SQVTM and CDR2 ANQGSEA come from the germline V gene. The CDR3 is 13 amino acids. The CDR3 nucleotides are TGCAGCGTCGCCGCGGGGGGAGGGGAGACCCAGTACTTC. It translates to CSVAAGGGETQYF.

The V gene is TRBV18, the J gene TRBJ1-2; D might be TRBD1 (5 bases). The CDR3 sequence is 14 residues long. From germline, CDR1 is KGHSH and CDR2 LQKENI. The ends were cut back, 2 bases at V and 8 bases at J, with 15 bases in the middle. The CDR3 DNA reads as TGTGCCAGCTCACCATCCCCAGGGATAGAAGGCTACACCTTC. Protein sequence: CASSPSPGIEGYTF.

This chain uses TRBV6-6 with TRBJ1-2; no definite D call. Between the trimmed V and J ends, which lost 2 bases and 9 bases, there was a span of 10 bases. Germline V lookup: CDR1 MNHNY, CDR2 SVGAGI (reference sequence). The CDR3 is made up of 12 amino acids. The CDR3 is CASSYAQWSYTF. The CDR3 region has the DNA TGTGCCAGCAGTTACGCACAGTGGAGCTACACCTTC.

The chain joins TRBV18 to TRBJ2-7; TRBD1 aligns across 9 bases. Trimming removed 0 bases from V and 1 base from J; junction bases left unmatched: 7. Germline V gives CDR1 KGHSH, CDR2 LQKENI. The CDR3 extends over 17 amino acids. The CDR3: CASSPPMGQGYSYEQYF. The CDR3 region has the DNA TGTGCCAGCTCACCACCTATGGGACAGGGTTATTCCTACGAGCAGTACTTC.

The rearrangement joins TRBV19 to TRBJ2-2, with D maybe TRBD1 (5 bases). The germline V gene has CDR1 LNHDA and CDR2 SQIVND (reference sequence). The CDR3 extends over 14 amino acids. V lost 7 bases, J lost 2 bases, and 11 bases lay in between. DNA for the CDR3: TGTGCCAGTACCGATACAGGAAACACCGGGGAGCTGTTTTTT. It specifies CASTDTGNTGELFF.

The CDR3 loop is CASSQAQSARIYEQYF. The CDR3 nucleotides read TGCGCCAGCAGCCAAGCTCAGTCCGCCCGGATCTACGAGCAGTACTTC. V and J are TRBV4-1 and TRBJ2-7, with unresolved D. Trimming stripped 1 base from V and 3 bases from J, with 16 bases between. This CDR3 has 16 amino acids. The germline V gene has CDR1 MGHRA and CDR2 YSYEKL.

The chain carries TRBV27 and TRBJ1-1; D is unresolved. The CDR3 is made up of 11 amino acids. Per germline, CDR1 MNHEY and CDR2 SMNVEV (reference sequence). V was pared by 6 bases and J by 2 bases, with 4 bases between. CDR3 residues: CASRANTEAFF. CDR3 sequence (DNA): TGTGCCAGCAGGGCTAACACTGAAGCTTTCTTT.

The rearrangement links TRBV7-8 to TRBJ1-1, with 7 nucleotides matching TRBD1. The CDR3 runs to 13 residues. V was clipped by 6 bases and J by 0 bases; unmatched bases: 1. CDR1 and CDR2 from the germline V gene are SGHVS and FQNEAQ. CDR3: CASRDRVNTEAFF. DNA for the CDR3: TGTGCCAGCAGAGACAGGGTGAACACTGAAGCTTTCTTT.

The CDR3 nucleotides read TGTGCCAGCAGCCAAGAGGGGAGTGAGCAGTTCTTC. This encodes CASSQEGSEQFF. This chain uses TRBV4-2 with TRBJ2-1, with D possibly TRBD2 on 5 matching bases. V shed 0 bases and J shed 9 bases, with 6 bases lying between them. This CDR3 is built from 12 residues. Germline V gene data show CDR1 as LGHNA and CDR2 as YNFKEQ.

Concerning this clone itself: Other DNA sequences within the sample encode an identical CDR3. This chain connects TRBV29-1 to TRBJ1-1, with D tentatively TRBD1 (5 bases). CDR1 SQVTM and CDR2 ANQGSEA come from the germline V gene. This CDR3 has 12 residues. Deletions cut 3 bases from V and 1 base from J, with 6 bases between. CDR3 coding DNA: TGCAGCGTTGAGAGGGGGAACACTGAAGCTTTCTTT. Protein product: CSVERGNTEAFF. Complete variable domain (other parts from reference TRBV29-1 and TRBJ1-1): SAVISQKPSRDICQRGTSLTIQCQVDSQVTMMFWYRQQPGQSLTLIATANQGSEATYESGFVIDKFPISRPNLTFSTLTVSNMSPEDSSIYLCSVERGNTEAFFGQGTRLTVV.

The rearrangement uses TRBV19 and TRBJ2-2; the match to TRBD2 covers 9 bases. Per germline, CDR1 LNHDA and CDR2 SQIVND (reference sequence). V dropped 3 bases and J dropped 6; count of bases not matched to a gene: 14. This CDR3 has 18 residues. The CDR3 DNA reads TGTGCCAGTAGTATTTCCCCTTCTATTAGCGGGGGCCCCGGGGAGCTGTTTTTT. Translation: CASSISPSISGGPGELFF.

The V gene is TRBV7-6, the J gene TRBJ2-1; D might be TRBD2 (7 bases). Germline CDR1 reads SGHVS; CDR2 reads FNYEAQ. This CDR3 has 14 residues. V lost 0 bases and J 10 bases, leaving 13 bases between the germline ends. The CDR3 DNA sequence: TGTGCCAGCAGCTTAGCGGGGGGGCATCAGGAGCAGTTCTTC. It is translated as CASSLAGGHQEQFF.

The V gene is TRBV30, the J gene TRBJ1-6; unclear D gene. V was cut by 0 bases and J by 11 bases, with 8 bases left in between. The CDR3 contains 12 residues. Germline-derived CDR1 and CDR2 are GTSNPN and SVGIG (reference sequence). CDR3 in amino acids: CAWSVGRAPLHF. The CDR3 region has the DNA TGTGCCTGGAGTGTCGGAAGGGCACCCCTCCACTTT. Full variable domain (missing parts from reference TRBV30 and TRBJ1-6): SQTIHQWPATLVQPVGSPLSLECTVEGTSNPNLYWYRQAAGRGLQLLFYSVGIGQISSEVPQNLSASRPQDRQFILSSKKLLLSDSGFYLCAWSVGRAPLHFGNGTRLTVT.